The rows below give T cell receptor beta chains drawn from one sample of a study of OX40 agonist ivuxolimab in advanced cancers. The table came from immunoSEQ multiplex PCR; TCRdb's copy has only in-frame clones and leaves some out. The sample yields roughly 59,000 clones, approximately 88% seen once. Sequenced material: CD4+ or CD8+ T cells sorted from blood, taken in a trial of the OX40 agonist ivuxolimab. These receptors came from an adult with an advanced solid tumor such as melanoma, head and neck, liver or kidney cancer. CDR3s include the opening cysteine and the closing phenylalanine or tryptophan. A D gene is named only where the DNA matches it firmly. Some rows have no size entry. The others give once, few or many, or a class for an expanded clone.

v_gene	abundance	j_gene	d_gene	CDR3nt	CDR3aa
TRBV14	few	TRBJ1-2	TRBD1	TGTGCCAGCAGCCCCCCCCGGGACAGGGGCTTCACTAACTATGGCTACACCTTC	CASSPPRDRGFTNYGYTF
TRBV6-5	-	TRBJ1-2	TRBD1	TGTGCCAGCGGACAGGGGGCTCATAACTCCACCTTC	CASGQGAHNSTF
TRBV9	-	TRBJ1-5	-	TGTGCCAGCAGCGTAGGAGGCGAGAATCAGCCCCAGCATTTT	CASSVGGENQPQHF
TRBV27	-	TRBJ1-1	TRBD1	TGTGCCAGCAGTCTCGTACAGGGACAGGGGACTGAAGCTTTCTTT	CASSLVQGQGTEAFF
TRBV18	-	TRBJ2-5	TRBD2	TGTGCCAGCTCACCCCTGAGGACTAGCGGCGAAGGCCAAGAGACCCAGTACTTC	CASSPLRTSGEGQETQYF
TRBV2	-	TRBJ2-2	TRBD2	TGTGCCAGCAGGGTGGCCGGGGGGAACGGGGAGCTGTTTTTT	CASRVAGGNGELFF
TRBV2	-	TRBJ2-3	TRBD2	TGTGCCAGCAGCCGAGTCAGTCAGCGGGAGGGCCGGAATACGCAGTATTTT	CASSRVSQREGRNTQYF
TRBV11-2	-	TRBJ2-1	TRBD2	TGTGCCAGCAGTACCGGGACTAGCGGCAATGAGCAGTTCTTC	CASSTGTSGNEQFF
TRBV7-8	-	TRBJ2-2	-	TGTGCCAGCGGTCGGCAGGCGAACACCGGGGAGCTGTTTTTT	CASGRQANTGELFF
TRBV5-6	-	TRBJ1-1	-	TGTGCCAGCAGCCTCCCCCAGACTGAAGCTTTCTTT	CASSLPQTEAFF
TRBV27	-	TRBJ2-1	-	TGTGCCAGCAGCCTATACAGGGTAGAGTCCTACAATGAGCAGTTCTTC	CASSLYRVESYNEQFF
TRBV29-1	-	TRBJ2-1	-	TGCAGCGTTGAACGCCTAGAGGGACCCTCGGTTGAGCAGTTCTTC	CSVERLEGPSVEQFF
TRBV6-1	-	TRBJ2-3	-	TGTGCCAGCAGTGTGGGCGGCGGAGGAGATACGCAGTATTTT	CASSVGGGGDTQYF
TRBV14	-	TRBJ1-3	-	TGTGCCAGCAGCCAAGGCAGCTCTGGAAACACCATATATTTT	CASSQGSSGNTIYF
TRBV28	-	TRBJ1-4	-	TGTGCCAGCAGTTTCGCCGGGGGCATGGGGTCTAATGAAAAACTGTTTTTT	CASSFAGGMGSNEKLFF